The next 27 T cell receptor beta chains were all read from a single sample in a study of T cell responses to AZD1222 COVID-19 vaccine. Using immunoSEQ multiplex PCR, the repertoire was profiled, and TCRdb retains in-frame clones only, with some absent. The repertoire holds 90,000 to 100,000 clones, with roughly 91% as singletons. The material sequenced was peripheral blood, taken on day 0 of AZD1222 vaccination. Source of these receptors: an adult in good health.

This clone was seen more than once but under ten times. The CDR3 region has the DNA TGTGCCAGCAGCTTTTCGGGGGGTTGGGAGCAGTACTTC. Translated, it gives CASSFSGGWEQYF. V and J are TRBV5-6 and TRBJ2-7, with TRBD2 matching 7 bases. Germline V gene sequence: CDR1 SGHDT, CDR2 YYEEEE. The V segment lost 2 bases and the J segment 7 bases; nucleotides outside the gene matches: 6. CDR3 length: 13 residues.

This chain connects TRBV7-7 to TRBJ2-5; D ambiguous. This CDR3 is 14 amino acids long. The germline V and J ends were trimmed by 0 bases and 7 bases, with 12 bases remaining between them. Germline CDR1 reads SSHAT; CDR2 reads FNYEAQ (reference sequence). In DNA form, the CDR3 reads TGTGCCAGCAGCTTAGCTCATACAGAAGCGACCCAGTACTTC. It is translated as CASSLAHTEATQYF.

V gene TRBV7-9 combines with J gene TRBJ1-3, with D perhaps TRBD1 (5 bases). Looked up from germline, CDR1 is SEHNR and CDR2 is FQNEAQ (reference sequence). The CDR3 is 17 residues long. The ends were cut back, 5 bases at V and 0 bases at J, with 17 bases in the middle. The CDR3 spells CASSESIGGSSGNTIYF. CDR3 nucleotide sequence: TGTGCCAGCAGCGAAAGTATCGGGGGTAGCTCTGGAAACACCATATATTTT.

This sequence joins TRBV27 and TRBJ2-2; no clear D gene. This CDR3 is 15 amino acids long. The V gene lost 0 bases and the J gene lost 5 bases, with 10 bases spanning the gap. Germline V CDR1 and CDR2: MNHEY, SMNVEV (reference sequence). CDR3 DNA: TGTGCCAGCAGTTTATCGACCCAAGGGACCGGGGAGCTGTTTTTT. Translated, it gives CASSLSTQGTGELFF.

CDR3 coding DNA: TGTGCCAGCAGCTTGGCTGGGGGGATCTACAATGAGCAGTTCTTC. It is translated as CASSLAGGIYNEQFF. The chain recombines TRBV5-4 with TRBJ2-1; maybe TRBD2 (6 bases). This CDR3 region has 15 residues. Trimming took off 0 bases at V and 3 bases at J, with 10 bases between the two ends. Germline loops: CDR1 SGHNT, CDR2 YYREEE (reference sequence).

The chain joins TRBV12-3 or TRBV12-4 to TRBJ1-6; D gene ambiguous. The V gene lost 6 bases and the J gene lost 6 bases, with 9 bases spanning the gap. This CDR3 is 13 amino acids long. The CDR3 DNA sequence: TGTGCCAGCAGCTCCGGGGTTAATTCACCCCTCCACTTT. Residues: CASSSGVNSPLHF.

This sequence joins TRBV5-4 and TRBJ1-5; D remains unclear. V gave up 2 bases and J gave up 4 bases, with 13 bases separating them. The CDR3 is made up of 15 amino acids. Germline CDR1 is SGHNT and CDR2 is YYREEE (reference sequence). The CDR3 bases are TGTGCCAGCAGCTTTGGAGTTTCAGGAAATCAGCCCCAGCATTTT. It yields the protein CASSFGVSGNQPQHF.

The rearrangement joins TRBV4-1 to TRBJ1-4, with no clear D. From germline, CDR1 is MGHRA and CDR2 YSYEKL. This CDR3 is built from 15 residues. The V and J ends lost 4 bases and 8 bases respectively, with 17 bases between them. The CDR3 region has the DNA TGCGCCAGCAGCCTACTCGGTGGGGTAAGCGAAAAACTGTTTTTT. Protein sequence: CASSLLGGVSEKLFF.

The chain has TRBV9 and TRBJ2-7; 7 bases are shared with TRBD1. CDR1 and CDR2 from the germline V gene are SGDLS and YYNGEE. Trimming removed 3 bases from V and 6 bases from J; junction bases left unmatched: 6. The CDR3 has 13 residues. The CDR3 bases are TGTGCCAGCAGCGCCTCCACAGGGGTCGAGCAGTACTTC. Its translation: CASSASTGVEQYF.

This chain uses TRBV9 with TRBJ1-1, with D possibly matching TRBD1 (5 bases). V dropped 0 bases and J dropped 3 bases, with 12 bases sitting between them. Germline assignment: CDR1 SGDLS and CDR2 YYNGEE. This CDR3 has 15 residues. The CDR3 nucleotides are TGTGCCAGCAGCGTAGATCCAGGGACTGACACTGAAGCTTTCTTT. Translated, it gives CASSVDPGTDTEAFF.

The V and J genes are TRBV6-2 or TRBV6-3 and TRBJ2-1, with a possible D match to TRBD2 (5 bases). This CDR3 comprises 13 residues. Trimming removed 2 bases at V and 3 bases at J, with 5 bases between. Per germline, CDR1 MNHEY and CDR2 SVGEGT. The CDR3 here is CASSYRDYNEQFF. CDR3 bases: TGTGCCAGCAGTTACCGGGACTACAATGAGCAGTTCTTC.

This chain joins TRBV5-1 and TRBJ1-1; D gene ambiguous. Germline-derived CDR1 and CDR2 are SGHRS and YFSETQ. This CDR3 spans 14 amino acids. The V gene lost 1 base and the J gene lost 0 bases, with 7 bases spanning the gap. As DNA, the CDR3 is TGCGCCAGCAGCTTGTGGAGTCTGAACACTGAAGCTTTCTTT. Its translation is CASSLWSLNTEAFF.

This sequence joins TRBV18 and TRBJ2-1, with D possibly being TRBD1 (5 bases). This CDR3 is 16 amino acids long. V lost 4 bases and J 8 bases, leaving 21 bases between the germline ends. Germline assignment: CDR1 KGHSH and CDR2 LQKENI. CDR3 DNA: TGTGCCAGCTCACGCTACGGGTCAGGGTCTAACCATGAGCAGTTCTTC. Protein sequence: CASSRYGSGSNHEQFF.

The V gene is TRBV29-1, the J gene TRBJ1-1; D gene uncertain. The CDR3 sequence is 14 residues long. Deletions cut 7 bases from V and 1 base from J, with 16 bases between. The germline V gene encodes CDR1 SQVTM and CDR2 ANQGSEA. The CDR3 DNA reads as TGCAGCGGTTCCCGGGTCCTACAGAACACTGAAGCTTTCTTT. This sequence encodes CSGSRVLQNTEAFF.

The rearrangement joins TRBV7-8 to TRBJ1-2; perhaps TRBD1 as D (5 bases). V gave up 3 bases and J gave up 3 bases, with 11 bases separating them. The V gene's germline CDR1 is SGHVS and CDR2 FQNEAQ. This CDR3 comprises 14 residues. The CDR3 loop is CASSLSREHYGYTF. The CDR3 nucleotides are TGTGCCAGCAGCTTGTCCAGGGAGCACTATGGCTACACCTTC. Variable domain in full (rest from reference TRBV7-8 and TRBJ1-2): GAGVSQSPRYKVAKRGQDVALRCDPISGHVSLFWYQQALGQGPEFLTYFQNEAQLDKSGLPSDRFFAERPEGSVSTLKIQRTQQEDSAVYLCASSLSREHYGYTFGSGTRLTVV.

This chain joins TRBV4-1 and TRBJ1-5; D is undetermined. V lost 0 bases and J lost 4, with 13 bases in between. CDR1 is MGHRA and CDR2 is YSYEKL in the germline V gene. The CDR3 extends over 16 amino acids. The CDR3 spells CASSQDGGTTNQPQHF. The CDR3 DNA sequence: TGCGCCAGCAGCCAAGACGGTGGCACCACGAATCAGCCCCAGCATTTT.

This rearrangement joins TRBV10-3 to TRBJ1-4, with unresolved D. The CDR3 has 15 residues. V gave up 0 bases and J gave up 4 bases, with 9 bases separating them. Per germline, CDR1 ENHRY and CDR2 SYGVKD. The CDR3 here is CAISESGRYNEKLFF. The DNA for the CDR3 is TGTGCCATCAGTGAGTCTGGGAGATATAATGAAAAACTGTTTTTT.

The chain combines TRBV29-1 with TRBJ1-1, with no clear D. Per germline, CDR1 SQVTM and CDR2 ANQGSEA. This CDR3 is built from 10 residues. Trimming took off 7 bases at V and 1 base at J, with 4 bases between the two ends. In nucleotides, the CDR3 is TGCAGCGCTCGGAACACTGAAGCTTTCTTT. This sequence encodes CSARNTEAFF.

The CDR3 is CASSILTGNTEAFF. CDR3 nucleotides: TGTGCCAGTAGTATATTGACAGGGAACACTGAAGCTTTCTTT. The J gene is TRBJ1-1, the V gene TRBV19; D might be TRBD1 (6 bases). Looked up from germline, CDR1 is LNHDA and CDR2 is SQIVND (reference sequence). V was trimmed by 2 bases and J by 1 base, leaving 8 bases between them. This CDR3 comprises 14 residues.

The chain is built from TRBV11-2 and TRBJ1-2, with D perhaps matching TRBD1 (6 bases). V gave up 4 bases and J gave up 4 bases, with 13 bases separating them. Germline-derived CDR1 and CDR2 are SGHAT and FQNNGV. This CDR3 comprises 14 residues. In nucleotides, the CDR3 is TGTGCCAGCAGCTCGGGGGCTGGGGCCTATGGCTACACCTTC. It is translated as CASSSGAGAYGYTF.

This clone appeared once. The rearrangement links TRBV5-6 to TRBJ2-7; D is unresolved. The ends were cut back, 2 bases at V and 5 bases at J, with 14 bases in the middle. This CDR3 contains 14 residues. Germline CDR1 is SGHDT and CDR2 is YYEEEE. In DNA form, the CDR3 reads TGTGCCAGCAGCTTTCGTAGTTTTCCGCACGAGCAGTACTTC. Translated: CASSFRSFPHEQYF.

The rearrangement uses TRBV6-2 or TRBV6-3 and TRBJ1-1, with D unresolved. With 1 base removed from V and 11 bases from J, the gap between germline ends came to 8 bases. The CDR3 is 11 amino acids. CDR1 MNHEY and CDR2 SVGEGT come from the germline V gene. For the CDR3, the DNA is TGTGCCAGCAGTTACTGGGGTGAGGCTTTCTTT. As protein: CASSYWGEAFF.

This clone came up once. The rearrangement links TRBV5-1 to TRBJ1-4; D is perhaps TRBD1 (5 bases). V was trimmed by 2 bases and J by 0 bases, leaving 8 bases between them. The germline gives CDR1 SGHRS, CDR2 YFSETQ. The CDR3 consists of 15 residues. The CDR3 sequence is CASSFGAATNEKLFF. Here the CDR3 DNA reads TGCGCCAGCAGCTTCGGGGCAGCAACTAATGAAAAACTGTTTTTT.

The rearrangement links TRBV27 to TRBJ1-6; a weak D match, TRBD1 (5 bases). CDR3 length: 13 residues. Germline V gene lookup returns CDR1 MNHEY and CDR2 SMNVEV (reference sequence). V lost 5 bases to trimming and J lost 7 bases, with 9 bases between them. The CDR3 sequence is CASSPRGNSPLHF. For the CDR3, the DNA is TGTGCCAGCAGTCCCCGGGGGAATTCACCCCTCCACTTT.

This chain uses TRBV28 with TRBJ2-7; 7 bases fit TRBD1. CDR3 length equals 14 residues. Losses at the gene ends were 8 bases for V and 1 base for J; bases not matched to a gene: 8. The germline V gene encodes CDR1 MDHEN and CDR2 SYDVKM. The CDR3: CASGTGASSYEQYF. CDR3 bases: TGTGCCAGCGGCACAGGGGCGTCTTCCTACGAGCAGTACTTC.

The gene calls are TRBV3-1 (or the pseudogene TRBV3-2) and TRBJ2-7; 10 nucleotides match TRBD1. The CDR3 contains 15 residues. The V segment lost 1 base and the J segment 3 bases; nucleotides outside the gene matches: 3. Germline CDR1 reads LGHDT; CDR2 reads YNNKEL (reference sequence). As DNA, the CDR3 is TGTGCCAGCAGCCAAGGGACAGGGGGAGGCTACGAGCAGTACTTC. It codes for CASSQGTGGGYEQYF.

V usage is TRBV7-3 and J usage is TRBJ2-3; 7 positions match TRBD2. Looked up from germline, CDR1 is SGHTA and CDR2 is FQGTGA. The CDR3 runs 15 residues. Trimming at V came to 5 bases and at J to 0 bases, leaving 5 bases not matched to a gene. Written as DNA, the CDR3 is TGTGCCAGCAGCGTCCGGGGGGTGAGCACAGATACGCAGTATTTT. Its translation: CASSVRGVSTDTQYF.